This T cell receptor beta chain was obtained from a study of blood T cell repertoires in COVID-19. Looking at the study overall: There were acute and convalescent COVID-19 samples, and they came from the United States, Italy and Spain. T cells, B-cell-depleted T cells, or PBMCs supplied cDNA or gDNA.

As processed by the authors: It was from reference gene primer amplification that nucleated cell counts were estimated. Sequencing was performed with immunoSEQ multiplex PCR; in TCRdb, only in-frame clones are kept and a portion is missing. From that table come the V and J calls and clone size; the DNA was used to work out D and trimming. The sample holds under 300,000 clones, 84% seen once. The sequenced sample was peripheral blood. The clonotype comes from a middle-aged woman who had recovered from COVID-19.

This CDR3 reads CASSFYAGANVLTF. The CDR3 DNA reads as TGTGCCAGCAGTTTTTATGCTGGGGCCAACGTCCTGACTTTC. This chain connects TRBV27 to TRBJ2-6, with D uncertain. Per the germline V gene, CDR1 is MNHEY and CDR2 is SMNVEV (reference sequence). The CDR3 sequence is 14 residues long. V was pared by 3 bases and J by 2 bases, with 5 bases between.